The text below deals with one T cell receptor beta chain. Looked up from germline, CDR1 is MNHEY and CDR2 is SMNVEV (reference sequence). The CDR3 has 16 amino acids. V lost 1 base, J lost 0 bases, and 10 bases lay in between. These data belong to a study of blood T cell repertoires in COVID-19. Study overall: T cells, B-cell-depleted T cells, or PBMCs provided the cDNA or gDNA that served as material.

Generated by immunoSEQ multiplex PCR, the TCRdb table keeps only in-frame clones and is missing some. The sample lists about 240,000 clones, 87% occurring once. The origin of this receptor is a woman aged 30 to 39 with acute COVID-19. The sequenced sample was PBMCs or T cells enriched from blood (not recorded which). The V and J genes are TRBV27 and TRBJ1-3; D possibly corresponds to TRBD1 (5 bases). The CDR3 nucleotides are TGTGCCAGCAGTTTATATGGACACACCTCTGGAAACACCATATATTTT. This encodes CASSLYGHTSGNTIYF.